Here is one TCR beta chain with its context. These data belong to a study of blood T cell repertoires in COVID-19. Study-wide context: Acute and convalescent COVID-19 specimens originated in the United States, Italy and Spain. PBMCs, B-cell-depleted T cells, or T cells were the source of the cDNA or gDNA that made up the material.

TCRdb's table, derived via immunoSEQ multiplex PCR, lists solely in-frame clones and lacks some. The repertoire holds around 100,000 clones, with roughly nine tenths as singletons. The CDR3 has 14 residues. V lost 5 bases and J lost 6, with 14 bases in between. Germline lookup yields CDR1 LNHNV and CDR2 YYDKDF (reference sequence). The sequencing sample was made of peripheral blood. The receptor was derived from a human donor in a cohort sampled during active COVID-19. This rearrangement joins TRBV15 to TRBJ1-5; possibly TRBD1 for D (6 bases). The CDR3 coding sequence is TGTGCCACCAGCTCACAGGGTAGGGGTCAGCCCCAGCATTTT. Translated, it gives CATSSQGRGQPQHF.